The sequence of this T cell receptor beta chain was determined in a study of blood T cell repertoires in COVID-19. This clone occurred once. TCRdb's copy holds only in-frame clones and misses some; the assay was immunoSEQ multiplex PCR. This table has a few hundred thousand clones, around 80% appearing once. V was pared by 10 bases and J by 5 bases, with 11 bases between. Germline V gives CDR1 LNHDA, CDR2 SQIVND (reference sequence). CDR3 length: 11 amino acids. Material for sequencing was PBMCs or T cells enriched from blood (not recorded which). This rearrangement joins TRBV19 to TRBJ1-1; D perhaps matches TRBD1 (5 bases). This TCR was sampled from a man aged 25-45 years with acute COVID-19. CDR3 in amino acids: CATTGGTEAFF. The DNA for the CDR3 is TGTGCCACCACCGGGGGGACTGAAGCTTTCTTT. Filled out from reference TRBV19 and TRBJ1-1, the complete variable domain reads DGGITQSPKYLFRKEGQNVTLSCEQNLNHDAMYWYRQDPGQGLRLIYYSQIVNDFQKGDIAEGYSVSREKKESFPLTVTSAQKNPTAFYLCATTGGTEAFFGQGTRLTVV.